Below are 16 T cell receptor beta chains sequenced from a single sample in a study of technical replicates of blood from a few donors (dated by TCRdb to the late 2010s). Library method: the immunoSEQ multiplex PCR assay. The table was pulled from immuneACCESS by TCRdb, which kept in-frame rearrangements only. Such tables lose some clones; where checked, under half of the loss comes from unresolved V genes, and the rest has no known cause. This sample is represented by 75,000 to 100,000 clones; about 94% of them were singletons. 0.2% to 0.25% of the sample rests with the top ten. The sample was T cells isolated from PBMCs. The receptors derive from a human donor in good health.

The genes are TRBV4-1 and TRBJ1-1; perhaps TRBD1 as D (6 bases). The V end lost 1 base, the J end lost 1 base, and 13 bases lay between the germline ends. The CDR3 totals 16 residues. Germline CDR1 is MGHRA and CDR2 is YSYEKL. CDR3 coding DNA: TGCGCCAGCAGCCAAGTTTTGAGGGGACAGAACACTGAAGCTTTCTTT. Translated: CASSQVLRGQNTEAFF.

The chain recombines TRBV5-4 with TRBJ1-2; 8 positions agree with TRBD1. The junction had 6 bases not matched to a gene; V was cut back by 0 bases and J by 2 bases. Germline V gene lookup returns CDR1 SGHNT and CDR2 YYREEE (reference sequence). The CDR3 extends over 16 amino acids. CDR3: CASSLDRGSGNYGYTF. The CDR3 bases are TGTGCCAGCAGCTTGGACAGGGGGTCGGGGAACTATGGCTACACCTTC.

This CDR3 reads CASSQGGETYYGYTF. For the CDR3, the DNA is TGCGCCAGCAGCCAGGGGGGGGAGACTTACTATGGCTACACCTTC. The chain has TRBV4-1 and TRBJ1-2, with D possibly TRBD1 on 5 matching bases. This CDR3 spans 15 amino acids. Germline loops: CDR1 MGHRA, CDR2 YSYEKL. V was shortened by 3 bases and J by 3 bases, with 14 bases between the two germline ends.

The CDR3 bases are TGTGCCAGCAGCTCCTCATACCTAGGAGGGGATAGTGAAAAACTGTTTTTT. Translation: CASSSSYLGGDSEKLFF. This rearrangement joins TRBV7-9 to TRBJ1-4; TRBD1 is a possible D gene (5 bases). CDR1 is SEHNR, CDR2 FQNEAQ, per germline (reference sequence). The CDR3 sequence is 17 residues long. Deletions cut 4 bases from V and 7 bases from J, with 22 bases between.

DNA for the CDR3: TGTGCCTGGGGCACAGGGGAAAGCACAGATACGCAGTATTTT. Residues: CAWGTGESTDTQYF. The genes are TRBV30 and TRBJ2-3; the match to TRBD1 covers 7 bases. There are 14 residues in the CDR3. Germline loops: CDR1 GTSNPN, CDR2 SVGIG (reference sequence). The trim removed 5 bases at V and 0 bases at J, leaving 5 bases unmatched.

V is TRBV18 and J is TRBJ1-5; TRBD1 matches at 9 bases. V lost 5 bases, J lost 6 bases, and 11 bases stayed unmatched. CDR1 and CDR2 from the germline V gene are KGHSH and LQKENI. CDR3 length: 16 residues. DNA for the CDR3: TGTGCCAGCTCAGCGAGCCCGGGACAGGGTGGTCAGCCCCAGCATTTT. Protein: CASSASPGQGGQPQHF.

The rearrangement uses TRBV7-8 and TRBJ2-2, with 8 bases lining up with TRBD2. CDR1 is SGHVS and CDR2 is FQNEAQ in the germline V gene. The CDR3 is made up of 17 amino acids. V was clipped by 0 bases and J by 7 bases; unmatched bases: 10. The CDR3 protein is CASSLAVGAGVSGELFF. The CDR3 region has the DNA TGTGCCAGCAGCTTAGCTGTGGGAGCGGGAGTCAGCGGGGAGCTGTTTTTT.

This chain uses TRBV18 with TRBJ2-1; 9 nucleotides match TRBD2. This CDR3 is 18 amino acids long. Germline CDR1 reads KGHSH; CDR2 reads LQKENI. Unmatched junction bases numbered 18, after V lost 6 bases and J lost 6 bases. CDR3 loop: CASSQRSSGRGELNEQFF. The CDR3 DNA reads TGTGCCAGCTCGCAGAGGAGTAGCGGGAGAGGGGAGCTCAATGAGCAGTTCTTC.

This clone was observed a single time. The rearrangement uses TRBV27 and TRBJ2-7; TRBD2 might be the D (6 bases). V was shortened by 8 bases and J by 3 bases, with 11 bases between the two germline ends. CDR3 length: 12 amino acids. Germline CDR1 and CDR2: MNHEY and SMNVEV (reference sequence). The CDR3 region is CASWDFLYEQYF. The CDR3 bases are TGTGCCAGCTGGGACTTCCTCTACGAGCAGTACTTC.

This chain uses TRBV4-1 with TRBJ2-7; no definite D call. The CDR3 runs 15 residues. Germline V gene sequence: CDR1 MGHRA, CDR2 YSYEKL. Between the trimmed V and J ends, which lost 1 base and 1 base, there was a span of 11 bases. The CDR3 loop is CASSQVRGLSYEQYF. Here the CDR3 DNA reads TGCGCCAGCAGCCAAGTGAGAGGATTATCCTACGAGCAGTACTTC.

V is TRBV6-1 and J is TRBJ1-1; no reliable D call. The V gene lost 6 bases and the J gene lost 1 base, with 9 bases spanning the gap. Germline CDR1 and CDR2: MNHNS and SASEGT. CDR3 length: 13 residues. The CDR3 DNA reads as TGTGCCAGCAGATGGACTGGGAACACTGAAGCTTTCTTT. As protein: CASRWTGNTEAFF.

This clone was detected once. V gene TRBV12-5 combines with J gene TRBJ2-7; 8 bases are a match to TRBD1. Germline V gene lookup returns CDR1 LGHNT and CDR2 FRNRAP. J gave up 4 bases and V 2 bases, and 4 bases lay outside the gene matches. The CDR3 spans 14 residues. The CDR3 bases are TGTGCTAGTGGTTTGACACAGGGGGATTACGAGCAGTACTTC. This sequence encodes CASGLTQGDYEQYF.

The chain links TRBV18 to TRBJ2-2, with 9 bases lining up with TRBD1. After removal of 2 bases from V and 6 bases from J, the junction contained 7 bases not matched to a gene. Germline V gives CDR1 KGHSH, CDR2 LQKENI. CDR3 size: 16 residues. The CDR3 coding sequence is TGTGCCAGCTCACCAAAACAGGGGGCGGTAGCCGGGGAGCTGTTTTTT. The encoded protein is CASSPKQGAVAGELFF.

Only one count was recorded for this clone. The chain links TRBV2 to TRBJ2-3; D is possibly TRBD1 (5 bases). CDR1 and CDR2 from the germline V gene are SNHLY and FYNNEI. V lost 4 bases, J lost 2 bases, and 7 bases lay in between. The CDR3 is 13 residues long. The CDR3 bases are TGTGCCAGCAGTGGGACACACACAGATACGCAGTATTTT. It specifies CASSGTHTDTQYF.

This chain joins TRBV19 and TRBJ2-2, with TRBD1 matching over 7 bases. This CDR3 is built from 16 residues. With V trimmed by 5 bases and J by 3 bases, 9 bases remained unmatched. Germline values: CDR1 LNHDA, CDR2 SQIVND (reference sequence). CDR3 DNA sequence: TGTGCCAGTAGTTCGAACAGGGGCATGGACACCGGGGAGCTGTTTTTT. Translation: CASSSNRGMDTGELFF.

This chain uses TRBV10-1 with TRBJ2-5, with D tentatively TRBD1 (6 bases). CDR1 WNHNN and CDR2 SYGVQD come from the germline V gene (reference sequence). V lost 2 bases, J lost 1 base, and 11 bases lay in between. CDR3 length: 15 residues. The CDR3: CASSEGRGRQETQYF. In DNA, the CDR3 is TGCGCCAGCAGTGAGGGCAGGGGACGCCAAGAGACCCAGTACTTC.